This paragraph reports one T cell receptor beta chain. Its antigen target is currently unknown. No base qualities exist here, and no much larger clone lies one base off it. Following the manufacturer's recommendations, the immunoSEQ kit was used to generate TCR beta libraries from genomic DNA. To prepare libraries, a first multiplex PCR with proprietary primers was run, followed by a second PCR that added unique barcodes, and a bead cleanup was done after each round. A kit-provided positive control reaction and a negative control reaction were included in every sample batch. The final libraries were assessed on an Agilent 4200 TapeStation D1000 ScreenTape, pooled by volume, and quantified by qPCR. Sequencing was performed on an Illumina NextSeq500 using a MidOutput 150-cycle cartridge, with 156 Read1 cycles, 15 Index1 cycles, and the kit custom primers. The pooled library was loaded at approximately 1 pM, and roughly 20% PhiX control was spiked in. The authors' analysis ran thus. Vendor-processed data were analyzed in R, with a clonotype defined as all T cells sharing the same CDR3 nucleotide sequence. For clone abundance analyses, frequencies were normalized to the 10,000 most abundant clones in each sample. Public T cell clones, which averaged fewer than five per sample, were removed prior to analysis. Tumor-enriched and baseline blood-enriched clonotypes were defined by at least a 32-fold difference in abundance between compartments. A beta-binomial differential abundance model was used to identify clonotypes that were expanded or contracted between blood time points. Tumor-blood repertoire similarity was measured with the Baroni-Urbani and Buser coefficient, and group comparisons used two-tailed Wilcoxon tests in R. TCRdb holds this immuneACCESS table with in-frame rearrangements only. Some clones are missing; in checked studies, unresolved V genes explain under half, and the rest has no known cause. V and J calls and clone size are given by that table; D and trimming were obtained from the DNA. The sample table lists around 94,000 clones, around four fifths of them with a count of one. The top ten clones comprise roughly a tenth of the sample.

Sample time point, as interpreted from the label and publication: blood 4 weeks post-SBRT, at nephrectomy. The treatment or condition label on this specimen signifies: 15 Gy SBRT to primary tumor, nephrectomy 4 weeks later. The samples were drawn from a clinical trial, where primary renal cell carcinomas were treated with 15 Gy of stereotactic body radiation therapy and then removed by nephrectomy 4 weeks afterward. Serial peripheral blood from radiation-treated patients was sampled at baseline, 2 weeks and 4 weeks after SBRT to track tumor-enriched clonotypes. Every patient's renal cell carcinoma showed clear cell pathology. The QIAamp DNA Blood Mini Kit (Qiagen) was used to prepare genomic DNA for TCR sequencing. The analyses included only samples that passed all quality control checks. The data originate from a study of radiation and T cells in renal cell carcinoma (TCRdb year 2020). General notes on the study: TCR beta sequencing covered some 55 samples in total, comprising around 25 tumors and about 27 peripheral blood samples. The last blood draw happened 4 weeks after radiation, timed to coincide with nephrectomy. Across all 50 or so samples, 4,016,671 unique CDR3 nucleotide sequences, encoding about 2,700,000 unique CDR3 amino acid sequences, were identified. Overall study results and their limits: Top tumor clonotypes rose in blood from baseline to 2 weeks post-radiation, then contracted by 4 weeks, suggesting transient expansion of tumor-resident clones. Because pretreatment tumor biopsies were not available, the baseline intratumoral presence of clonotypes could not be determined. Effects of radiation dose or scheduling on the TCR repertoire could not be addressed with the single-armed trial design. Dynamics of the blood repertoire were not tracked past 4 weeks after treatment.

CDR1 and CDR2 are drawn from the germline V gene: SGHTA, FQGNSA. There are 13 amino acids in the CDR3, from cysteine to phenylalanine inclusive. The retained sequence is limited to the CDR3, 39 bases, with the frame set at the first base. V is cut by 5 bases and J by 2 bases, and the space between the germline ends is 10 bases. The sequence is built from TRBV7-2 and TRBJ2-7; confidence is insufficient to name the D gene. This clonotype was sampled from a man aged 45-65 years with renal cell carcinoma. Sequenced material: blood, taken from a patient whose treatment included radiotherapy and nephrectomy. CDR3 loop: CASSKRRAYEQYF. The DNA reads TGTGCCAGCAGCAAGCGCCGTGCCTACGAGCAGTACTTC.